Shown below are 16 T cell receptor beta chains from a single sample sequenced in a study of T cell clusters in autoimmune cytopenias (dated by TCRdb to about 2019). Each sample's TRB amplification started from 250 to 300 ng of peripheral blood genomic DNA, which corresponds to tens of thousands of genome equivalents. This sample was sequenced with an Illumina MiSeq. Multiplex PCR with a touch-down protocol amplified TRB rearrangements, with the TRB-A and TRB-B primer pools combined in a single tube. Based on TCRdb reprocessing of the reads, there is one entry per CDR3 protein sequence, and DNA is missing. The sample table records about 15,000 distinct CDR3 sequences. The leading ten clones occupy 3.6% of the sample. These data were also reused for a study on T cell repertoires in aging, cancer and after chemotherapy.

Sequencing used peripheral blood. The source is a human donor in good health.

The chain couples TRBV20-1 to TRBJ1-5. The germline V gene has CDR1 DFQATT and CDR2 SNEGSKA (reference sequence). CDR3 length: 14 residues. CDR3 sequence: CSAKGEYSNQPQHF.

This chain uses TRBV6-5 with TRBJ2-1. This CDR3 spans 12 amino acids. CDR1 and CDR2 from the germline V gene are MNHEY and SVGAGI. CDR3 amino acids: CASSDTGNEQFF.

The rearrangement links TRBV30 to TRBJ2-3. This CDR3 has 13 amino acids. The germline gives CDR1 GTSNPN, CDR2 SVGIG (reference sequence). The CDR3: CAWIFTSTDTQYF.

The chain joins TRBV7-6 to TRBJ2-5; TCRdb names TRBD2, which stays unverified in the absence of DNA. The CDR3 has 16 residues. Germline lookup yields CDR1 SGHVS and CDR2 FNYEAQ. The CDR3 spells CASSLRLAGVRETQYF.

This sequence joins TRBV11-3 and TRBJ2-3; without DNA, the TCRdb call of TRBD2 cannot be checked. This CDR3 is 15 amino acids long. CDR1 and CDR2 (germline): SGHNT, YENEEA. The CDR3 sequence: CASSLKRERPQSQYF.

In terms of frequency, this clonotype is medium-sized (0.01 to 0.1%). This chain uses TRBV19 with TRBJ2-1; TCRdb indicates TRBD1, and absent DNA this call remains unverified. The CDR3 spans 14 residues. CDR1 is LNHDA and CDR2 is SQIVND in the germline V gene (reference sequence). CDR3 in amino acids: CASSGAPSYNEQFF. Based on the CDR3 plus reference TRBV19 and TRBJ2-1, the full variable domain is DGGITQSPKYLFRKEGQNVTLSCEQNLNHDAMYWYRQDPGQGLRLIYYSQIVNDFQKGDIAEGYSVSREKKESFPLTVTSAQKNPTAFYLCASSGAPSYNEQFFGPGTRLTVL.

This clonotype shows up as medium-sized (0.01 to 0.1%) by frequency. The V gene is TRBV30, the J gene TRBJ2-1; the TRBD2 assignment by TCRdb is unverifiable without DNA. There are 14 residues in the CDR3. Germline V lookup: CDR1 GTSNPN, CDR2 SVGIG (reference sequence). The CDR3 protein is CAWSSVAGFNEQFF.

The chain employs TRBV6-1 and TRBJ2-7; TCRdb gives TRBD2 as the D gene, but with no DNA this cannot be confirmed. The germline V gene encodes CDR1 MNHNS and CDR2 SASEGT. This CDR3 is built from 13 residues. The CDR3 is CASSNGPSYEQYF.

This sequence joins TRBV27 and TRBJ1-2; TCRdb names TRBD1, which stays unverified in the absence of DNA. Germline-derived CDR1 and CDR2 are MNHEY and SMNVEV (reference sequence). This CDR3 region has 15 residues. The CDR3 protein is CASSYTGDPFYGYTF.

The chain has TRBV18 and TRBJ2-2; TCRdb designates TRBD2, a call that cannot be tested without DNA. This CDR3 contains 15 residues. The germline V gene has CDR1 KGHSH and CDR2 LQKENI. The CDR3 sequence: CASSRGAGDTGELFF.

This chain connects TRBV5-5 to TRBJ2-1. In germline, CDR1 is SGHKS, CDR2 YYEKEE (reference sequence). The CDR3 length is 15 residues. The CDR3 protein is CASSLRERSYNEQFF.

This clonotype is deemed medium-sized by its frequency. This sequence joins TRBV29-1 and TRBJ2-1; the TRBD2 assignment by TCRdb is unverifiable without DNA. Germline V gives CDR1 SQVTM, CDR2 ANQGSEA. The CDR3 length is 15 residues. CDR3 region: CSVGSRGTSYNEQFF.

The chain uses TRBV20-1 and TRBJ2-3; TCRdb outputs TRBD2, but without DNA this stays unchecked. Germline lookup yields CDR1 DFQATT and CDR2 SNEGSKA (reference sequence). CDR3 length: 15 residues. This CDR3 reads CSAGLAGAYTDTQYF.

V usage is TRBV6-5 and J usage is TRBJ1-2; TCRdb designates TRBD1, a call that cannot be tested without DNA. Germline lookup yields CDR1 MNHEY and CDR2 SVGAGI. The CDR3 is 16 amino acids. The CDR3 spells CASSYAPLGERYGYTF.

CDR3 residues: CASSYGTGPNEQFF. V usage is TRBV5-6 and J usage is TRBJ2-1; there is no DNA to check the TCRdb D call of TRBD1. The CDR3 length is 14 residues. Germline assignment: CDR1 SGHDT and CDR2 YYEEEE.

The chain recombines TRBV6-5 with TRBJ1-1; no DNA is available, so the TRBD1 call from TCRdb remains unchecked. The CDR3 has 13 amino acids. Germline loops: CDR1 MNHEY, CDR2 SVGAGI. CDR3: CASSYDGATEAFF.